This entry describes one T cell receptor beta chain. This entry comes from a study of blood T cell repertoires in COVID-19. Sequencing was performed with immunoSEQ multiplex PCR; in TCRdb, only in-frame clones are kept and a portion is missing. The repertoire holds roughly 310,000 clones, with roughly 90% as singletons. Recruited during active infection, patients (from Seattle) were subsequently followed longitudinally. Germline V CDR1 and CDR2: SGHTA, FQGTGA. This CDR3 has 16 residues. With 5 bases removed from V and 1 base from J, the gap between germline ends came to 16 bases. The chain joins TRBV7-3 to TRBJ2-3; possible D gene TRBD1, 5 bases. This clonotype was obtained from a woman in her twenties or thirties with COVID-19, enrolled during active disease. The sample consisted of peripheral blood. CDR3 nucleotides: TGTGCCAGCAGCCACAATGGCAGGGTCGGCACAGATACGCAGTATTTT. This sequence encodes CASSHNGRVGTDTQYF.